A selection of T cell receptor beta chains follows, all from one sample in a study of cytomegalovirus exposure and HLA in healthy donors. Libraries were prepared by immunoSEQ multiplex PCR; TCRdb keeps only in-frame clonotypes and omits some of them. The table includes 150,000 to 200,000 clones, approximately 82% detected once. Sequencing was performed on PBMCs. The receptors derive from a woman aged 18-29 years in good health and CMV-seropositive. Each CDR3 is given without its conserved first and last residue. Each record gives: CDR3 protein, CDR3 length, J gene, V gene.

cdr3_aa: ASSTGSPEAF
cdr3_length: 10
j_call: TRBJ1-1
v_call: TRBV6-4

cdr3_aa: ASSRDREETQY
cdr3_length: 11
j_call: TRBJ2-5
v_call: TRBV7-8

cdr3_aa: SVAWGAGANVLT
cdr3_length: 12
j_call: TRBJ2-6
v_call: TRBV29-1

cdr3_aa: ASSQSASDPYNEQF
cdr3_length: 14
j_call: TRBJ2-1
v_call: TRBV4-2

cdr3_aa: ASRSLAVAKNIQY
cdr3_length: 13
j_call: TRBJ2-4
v_call: TRBV6-5

cdr3_aa: ASTSPGGWEEQY
cdr3_length: 12
j_call: TRBJ2-7
v_call: TRBV28

cdr3_aa: ASRDGQNTEAF
cdr3_length: 11
j_call: TRBJ1-1
v_call: TRBV2

cdr3_aa: ASTATSGDTDTQY
cdr3_length: 13
j_call: TRBJ2-3
v_call: TRBV2

cdr3_aa: ASSTGPGQGAF
cdr3_length: 11
j_call: TRBJ1-1
v_call: TRBV19

cdr3_aa: ASTEDRANSPLH
cdr3_length: 12
j_call: TRBJ1-6
v_call: TRBV6-5

cdr3_aa: ASSVTGGREKLF
cdr3_length: 12
j_call: TRBJ1-4
v_call: TRBV19

cdr3_aa: ASHGTGGDQPQH
cdr3_length: 12
j_call: TRBJ1-5
v_call: TRBV2

cdr3_aa: ASPPATGGRNTEAF
cdr3_length: 14
j_call: TRBJ1-1
v_call: TRBV28

cdr3_aa: ASSPWLGASNTEAF
cdr3_length: 14
j_call: TRBJ1-1
v_call: TRBV27

cdr3_aa: ASSFSLGAVKAF
cdr3_length: 12
j_call: TRBJ1-1
v_call: TRBV5-6